The sequence of this TCR beta chain was determined in a study of blood T cell repertoires in COVID-19. Whole-study context: T cells, B-cell-depleted T cells, or PBMCs provided the cDNA or gDNA that served as material.

Profiled with immunoSEQ multiplex PCR; TCRdb holds only in-frame clones, not every one. The sample has 290,000 or so clones, almost 85% seen once. Sequenced sample: peripheral blood. The TCR sequence derives from a man aged 50 to 59 with active or convalescent COVID-19.

CDR3 nucleotide sequence: TGTGCCAGCAGGGCGGATGGGACACTGACTGAAGCTTTCTTT. It encodes CASRADGTLTEAFF. This sequence joins TRBV6-4 and TRBJ1-1; tentatively, D is TRBD1 (6 bases). Trimming left V 6 bases short and J 5 bases short, with 16 bases between. The germline V gene encodes CDR1 MRHNA and CDR2 SNTAGT. CDR3 length: 14 residues.